Described below is a single T cell receptor beta chain sequence and its context. Authors' methods: Reference gene primers were amplified, and this amplification served to estimate nucleated cell counts. Here immunoSEQ multiplex PCR was the method, and the copy in TCRdb shows in-frame clones only, minus some. The V and J calls and clone size are taken from that table; D and trimming were inferred from the DNA. This sample has 25,000 to 30,000 clones; about two thirds occur once, and the top ten carry approximately 21%. The data were taken from a study of blood T cell repertoires in COVID-19. The sequenced material came from peripheral blood. This TCR was recovered from a boy aged 2 to 10 with active or convalescent COVID-19.

CDR3 sequence (DNA): TGCGCCAGCGGTACTGGGCCTAATCAGCCCCAGCATTTT. As protein: CASGTGPNQPQHF. The chain joins TRBV10-2 to TRBJ1-5; unclear D gene. The length of the CDR3 is 13 residues. V was cut by 8 bases and J by 4 bases, with 12 bases left in between. Germline CDR1 WSHSY, CDR2 SAAADI.